These T cell receptor beta chains were read from a single sample in a study of OX40 agonist ivuxolimab in advanced cancers. TCRdb's copy holds only in-frame clones and misses some; the assay was immunoSEQ multiplex PCR. The sample lists roughly 100,000 clones, approximately 90% occurring once. Sequenced here: CD4+ or CD8+ T cells sorted from blood, sampled in a trial of the OX40 agonist ivuxolimab. The receptor set was obtained from an adult with an advanced solid tumor such as melanoma, head and neck, liver or kidney cancer. Each CDR3 is given with its conserved first and last residue. D genes are given only for firm matches. Only part of the rows carry a size: once, few, many, or a class if the clone is expanded.

-	TRBV10-1	-	TRBJ1-2	CASSPGLNYGYTF	TGCGCCAGCAGCCCGGGGCTTAACTATGGCTACACCTTC
-	TRBV6-1	-	TRBJ2-7	CASRVQWEQYF	TGTGCCAGCAGAGTACAATGGGAGCAGTACTTC
-	TRBV6-6	-	TRBJ1-5	CASSYGQHYQPQHF	TGTGCCAGCAGTTACGGGCAGCACTATCAGCCCCAGCATTTT
-	TRBV7-9	-	TRBJ1-3	CASSTGTSGNTIYF	TGTGCCAGCAGCACCGGGACATCTGGAAACACCATATATTTT
-	TRBV14	-	TRBJ2-2	CASSHTSNTGELFF	TGTGCCAGCAGCCACACCAGCAACACCGGGGAGCTGTTTTTT
-	TRBV29-1	-	TRBJ2-5	CSVEPVQETQYF	TGCAGCGTTGAACCAGTCCAAGAGACCCAGTACTTC
-	TRBV7-2	TRBD1	TRBJ1-5	CASSLAQGLYQPQHF	TGTGCCAGCAGCTTAGCACAGGGGTTGTACCAGCCCCAGCATTTT
-	TRBV5-1	-	TRBJ1-4	CASSLDPQGPNEKLFF	TGCGCCAGCAGCTTGGACCCACAAGGGCCAAATGAAAAACTGTTTTTT
-	TRBV6-6	-	TRBJ1-4	CASESSGFNEKLFF	TGTGCCAGCGAATCCTCAGGGTTTAATGAAAAACTGTTTTTT
once	TRBV5-8	-	TRBJ2-5	CASSLFGGVIQETQYF	TGTGCCAGCAGCTTATTCGGCGGGGTGATCCAAGAGACCCAGTACTTC
-	TRBV21-1	-	TRBJ2-4	CASSKMNRGHHENIQYF	TGTGCCAGCAGCAAAATGAACAGGGGGCACCATGAAAACATTCAGTACTTC
-	TRBV5-1	TRBD1	TRBJ2-1	CASSSPQTGDEQFF	TGCGCCAGCAGCTCTCCCCAAACAGGGGATGAGCAGTTCTTC
-	TRBV6-6	-	TRBJ2-7	CASTGSGPSEQYF	TGTGCCAGTACGGGGTCAGGGCCCTCCGAGCAGTACTTC
-	TRBV4-3	TRBD2	TRBJ2-1	CASSLLAGAYNEQFF	TGCGCCAGCAGCCTACTAGCGGGGGCCTACAATGAGCAGTTCTTC
-	TRBV27	-	TRBJ1-5	CASSLQGSNQPQHF	TGTGCCAGCAGTTTACAGGGTAGCAATCAGCCCCAGCATTTT
-	TRBV9	-	TRBJ2-1	CASSVTGEGERDEQFF	TGTGCCAGCAGCGTTACTGGCGAGGGGGAGAGGGATGAGCAGTTCTTC
-	TRBV28	-	TRBJ1-5	CASRGQRNQPQHF	TGTGCCAGCAGGGGGCAGAGAAATCAGCCCCAGCATTTT
-	TRBV2	TRBD1	TRBJ2-7	CASTNLGQGGYEQYF	TGTGCCAGCACCAACCTAGGACAGGGTGGCTACGAGCAGTACTTC
-	TRBV5-6	TRBD1	TRBJ2-1	CASIQLQGRNEQFF	TGTGCCAGCATCCAATTACAGGGGCGCAATGAGCAGTTCTTC
-	TRBV9	-	TRBJ1-1	CASSATPNTEAFF	TGTGCCAGCAGCGCCACACCGAACACTGAAGCTTTCTTT
-	TRBV5-1	-	TRBJ1-6	CASSLRANYNSPLHF	TGCGCCAGCAGCCTCCGAGCGAATTATAATTCACCCCTCCACTTT
-	TRBV28	TRBD1	TRBJ2-2	CASRDRGNTGELFF	TGTGCCTCCCGGGACAGGGGAAACACCGGGGAGCTGTTTTTT
-	TRBV19	-	TRBJ2-1	CASSPLRVSYNEQFF	TGTGCCAGTAGTCCCCTGAGGGTCTCCTACAATGAGCAGTTCTTC
-	TRBV5-8	-	TRBJ2-1	CASRVRGGALDEQFF	TGTGCCAGCAGGGTAAGGGGGGGGGCACTCGATGAGCAGTTCTTC